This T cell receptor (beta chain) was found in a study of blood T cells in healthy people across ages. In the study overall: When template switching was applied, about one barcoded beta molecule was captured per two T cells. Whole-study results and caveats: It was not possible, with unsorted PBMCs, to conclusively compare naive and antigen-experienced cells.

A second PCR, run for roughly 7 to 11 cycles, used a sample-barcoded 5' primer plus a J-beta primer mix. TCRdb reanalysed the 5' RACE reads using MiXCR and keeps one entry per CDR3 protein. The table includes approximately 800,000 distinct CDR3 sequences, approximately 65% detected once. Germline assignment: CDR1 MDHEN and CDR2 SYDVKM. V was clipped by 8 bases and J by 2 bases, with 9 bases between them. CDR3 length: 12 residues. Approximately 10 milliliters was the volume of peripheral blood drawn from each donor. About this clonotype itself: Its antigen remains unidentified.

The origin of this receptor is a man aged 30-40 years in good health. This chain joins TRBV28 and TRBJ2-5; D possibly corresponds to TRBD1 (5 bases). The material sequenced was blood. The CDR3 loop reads CASGQGQETQYF. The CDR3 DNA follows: TGTGCCAGCGGGCAGGGACAAGAGACCCAGTACTTC.